The clone carrying this T cell receptor beta chain appeared a few times. Its antigen is as yet unknown. CDR3 length: 15 amino acids. Trimming cost V 2 bases and J 7 bases; bases outside gene matches: 4. From germline, CDR1 is SGHRS and CDR2 YFSETQ. The data derive from a study of T-cell reconstitution after alpha-beta-depleted transplantation in children. Whole-study findings and limits: The origin of high day-60 TCRbeta diversity in some patients lay in surviving recipient T cells and thymic progenitors. The study reportedly traced alpha-beta T cells about two months after transplant to several hundred expanded graft clones.

A library of TCRbeta sequences, prepared with unique molecular identifiers, was generated. MiXCR, applied by TCRdb to the PCR reads, yields one record per CDR3 protein. The table includes fewer than 700,000 distinct CDR3 sequences, 10% to 15% detected once. The TCR sequence derives from a male patient aged 10 to 17 who had a stem cell transplant for acute myeloid leukemia, so the T cells may come from the graft donor. This chain connects TRBV5-1 to TRBJ2-1; TRBD2 matches at 12 bases. The specimen was PBMCs, mostly from graft donor cells, collected 360 days after TCRalphabeta/CD19-depleted stem cell transplant. CDR3 loop: CASSFRLAGENEQFF. CDR3 in DNA: TGCGCCAGCAGCTTCCGACTAGCGGGAGAAAATGAGCAGTTCTTC.